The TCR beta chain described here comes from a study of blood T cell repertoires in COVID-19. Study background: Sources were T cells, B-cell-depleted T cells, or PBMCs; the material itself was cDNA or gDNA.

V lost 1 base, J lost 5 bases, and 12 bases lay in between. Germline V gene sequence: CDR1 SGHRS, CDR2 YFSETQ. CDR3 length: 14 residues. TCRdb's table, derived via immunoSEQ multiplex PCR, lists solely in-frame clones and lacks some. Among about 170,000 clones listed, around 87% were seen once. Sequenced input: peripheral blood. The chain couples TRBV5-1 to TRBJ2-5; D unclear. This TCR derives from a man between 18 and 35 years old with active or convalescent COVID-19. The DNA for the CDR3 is TGCGCCAGCAGCTTGACGCGCCCCATGGAGACCCAGTACTTC. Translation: CASSLTRPMETQYF.